Listed below are T cell receptor beta chains from one sample, sequenced in a study of T cells after yellow fever vaccination. MiXCR, applied by TCRdb to the 5' RACE reads, yields one record per CDR3 protein. The table lists some 250,000 distinct CDR3 sequences, 3.6% of them singletons, with around 19% in the top ten. This specimen consisted of PBMCs, obtained 15 days after the yellow fever booster vaccination. The source is a man aged 18 to 29 who received the YFV17D yellow fever vaccine. Both conserved end residues are part of each CDR3. D genes are given only for firm matches. Size is omitted from some rows. Given values are once, few, many or a class for expanded clones.

TRBJ2-3	TRBV18	NA	many	TGTGCCAGCTCACCAATACAGGGCACAGATACGCAGTATTTT	CASSPIQGTDTQYF
TRBJ2-2	TRBV5-4	NA	many	TGTGCCAGCAGCTTGGGAGGACAGAACACCGGGGAGCTGTTTTTT	CASSLGGQNTGELFF
TRBJ2-5	TRBV5-1	NA	many	TGCGCCAGCAGCTTCTACGGGGAGACCCAGTACTTC	CASSFYGETQYF
TRBJ2-3	TRBV15	TRBD1	NA	TGTGCCACCAGCAGAGTCCGACAGGGGTTAGATACGCAGTATTTT	CATSRVRQGLDTQYF
TRBJ1-1	TRBV5-1	NA	many	TGCGCCAGCAGCCCAGGGGCGGCAGGGAGAACTGAAGCTTTCTTT	CASSPGAAGRTEAFF
TRBJ1-3	TRBV7-2	NA	NA	TGTGCCAGCAGAGGGGGAGGCCCCGGAAACACCATATATTTT	CASRGGGPGNTIYF
TRBJ1-2	TRBV20-1	NA	many	NA	CSARVGAGSRTIF
TRBJ2-5	TRBV2	NA	many	TGTGCCAGCTTCGGGGGACAAGAGACCCAGTACTTC	CASFGGQETQYF
TRBJ2-5	TRBV20-1	TRBD2	few	TGCAGTGCTAGGGCTCGGGAGGGTGAGACCCAGTACTTC	CSARAREGETQYF
TRBJ1-2	TRBV30	NA	few	TGTGCCTGCCCTCCCCCGGGCGGAACCAACTATGGCTACACCTTC	CACPPPGGTNYGYTF
TRBJ2-5	TRBV9	NA	many	TGTGCCAGCAGCGTCCGGGACTCCCCTAGGGAGACCCAGTACTTC	CASSVRDSPRETQYF
TRBJ2-3	TRBV20-1	NA	many	TGCAGTGCCGTGCACGATACGCAGTATTTT	CSAVHDTQYF
TRBJ2-7	TRBV7-2	NA	few	TGTGCCAGCAGCTTAACCAGATCCTACGAGCAGTACTTC	CASSLTRSYEQYF
TRBJ1-2	TRBV29-1	NA	many	TGCAGCGTTGGTTCTGACAGCTATGGCTACACCTTC	CSVGSDSYGYTF
TRBJ1-1	TRBV6-2/TRBV6-3	NA	many	TGTGCCAGCAGTTACTCAAGGGGTTTAAACACTGAAGCTTTCTTT	CASSYSRGLNTEAFF
TRBJ1-1	TRBV27	NA	many	TGTGCCAGCAGTTTAGGCAGGGTGCGAACTGAAGCTTTCTTT	CASSLGRVRTEAFF
TRBJ2-1	TRBV9	NA	many	TGTGCCAGCAGCGCTAGACAGACCCAGGTTGAGCAGTTCTTC	CASSARQTQVEQFF
TRBJ1-1	TRBV12-3/TRBV12-4	NA	many	TGTGCCAGCAGGTTACGAGGTTTGAACACTGAAGCTTTCTTT	CASRLRGLNTEAFF
TRBJ1-4	TRBV6-5	NA	many	TGTGCCAGCAGTTTATCTGCTAACGAAAAACTGTTTTTT	CASSLSANEKLFF
TRBJ1-2	TRBV6-5	NA	many	TGTGCCAGCAGGTCGGGGGATGTCTATGGCTACACCTTC	CASRSGDVYGYTF
TRBJ1-1	TRBV7-2	NA	many	TGTGCCAGCAGCTTAGAATTTGTAAACACTGAAGCTTTCTTT	CASSLEFVNTEAFF
TRBJ2-7	TRBV7-9	NA	many	TGTGCCAGCAGCTTTGAGGGGCGCGAGCAGTACTTC	CASSFEGREQYF
TRBJ2-1	TRBV20-1	TRBD2	many	TGCAGTGCTAGGGTTCCGGGACTAGCCTACAATGAGCAGTTCTTC	CSARVPGLAYNEQFF
TRBJ1-2	TRBV5-1	NA	NA	TGCGCCAGCAGCTCTTCATACGGACAAGCTTTGAGTTATGGCTACACCTTC	CASSSSYGQALSYGYTF
TRBJ1-1	TRBV27	NA	many	TGTGCCAGCAGTTTGATGTCGAACACTGAAGCTTTCTTT	CASSLMSNTEAFF
TRBJ1-2	TRBV7-9	NA	many	TGTGCCAGCAGCTTGGAGTTAGGCGGCTACACCTTC	CASSLELGGYTF
TRBJ2-3	TRBV14	NA	many	TGTGCCAGCAGTCCTATTACTAGCACAGATACGCAGTATTTT	CASSPITSTDTQYF
TRBJ2-1	TRBV5-1	NA	many	TGCGCCAGCAGCTTGTCCCCGGGGATGGGGGGAAATGAGCAGTTCTTC	CASSLSPGMGGNEQFF
TRBJ2-5	TRBV7-9	NA	NA	TGTGCCAGCAGCTCCCGGGACCCACCGTACCAAGAGACCCAGTACTTC	CASSSRDPPYQETQYF
TRBJ1-2	TRBV7-2	NA	many	TGTGCCAGCAGCTTAGTTGGGGTCGGCAGCGTTAACTATGGCTACACCTTC	CASSLVGVGSVNYGYTF
TRBJ2-2	TRBV7-3	NA	few	TGTGCCAGCAGGCCAGGGACCGCCGGGGAGCTGTTTTTT	CASRPGTAGELFF
TRBJ1-1	TRBV6-2/TRBV6-3	NA	many	TGTGCCAGCACCCTGACGGGGCCACAAAGATTGAACACTGAAGCTTTCTTT	CASTLTGPQRLNTEAFF
TRBJ2-5	TRBV5-1	TRBD2	few	TGCGCCAGCAGCGCCTCTAGCGGGGGGGTGCGAGAGACCCAGTACTTC	CASSASSGGVRETQYF
TRBJ2-3	TRBV3-1	NA	many	TGTGCCAGCAGCCAACAAACGGGAAATACGCAGTATTTT	CASSQQTGNTQYF
TRBJ2-1	TRBV23-1	NA	many	TGCGCCAGCAGTCAATACGGGACATACTACAATGAGCAGTTCTTC	CASSQYGTYYNEQFF
TRBJ2-1	TRBV5-1	NA	many	TGCGCCAGCAGCACGGACTGGGGGAATGAGCAGTTCTTC	CASSTDWGNEQFF
TRBJ2-6	TRBV4-1	NA	few	TGCGCCAGCAGCCTGCCCCCCCCCCCTGGGGCCAACGTCCTGACTTTC	CASSLPPPPGANVLTF
TRBJ1-2	TRBV6-4	NA	many	TGTGCCAGCAGCCCTACCGGGACGGCGAACTATGGCTACACCTTC	CASSPTGTANYGYTF
TRBJ1-3	TRBV5-4	NA	NA	TGTGCCAGCAGCCCTAAGGGGGGGATCCGTGGAAACACCATATATTTT	CASSPKGGIRGNTIYF
TRBJ1-1	TRBV7-2	NA	many	TGTGCCAGCAGCTTGGTAGGGGGGGCAACTGAAGCTTTCTTT	CASSLVGGATEAFF
TRBJ1-5	TRBV4-1	NA	many	TGCGCCACCGGAAGTCACAATCAGCCCCAGCATTTT	CATGSHNQPQHF
TRBJ1-1	TRBV6-2/TRBV6-3	NA	many	TGTGCCAGCAGTTACGAGCTGTTCAGGGATTCGAACACTGAAGCTTTCTTT	CASSYELFRDSNTEAFF
TRBJ2-7	TRBV7-2	NA	many	TGTGCCAGCAGCCGTGACCGATCGAAGGTCTCCTACGAGCAGTACTTC	CASSRDRSKVSYEQYF
TRBJ1-1	TRBV18	NA	many	TGTGCCAGCTCGGATAGAAACAGGGTTGGGGCTTTCTTT	CASSDRNRVGAFF
TRBJ2-3	TRBV7-2	TRBD2	many	TGTGCCAGCAGCTTAGCCCAGCGGGGGAAGTATTTT	CASSLAQRGKYF
TRBJ1-3	TRBV5-1	NA	many	TGCGCCAGCAGCTTGGAGGTCTCCTTTACGGGTCCTGGAAACACCATATATTTT	CASSLEVSFTGPGNTIYF